The subject of this entry is one T cell receptor beta chain. This clonotype was recorded many times. It lacks a known antigen. The input lacks base qualities; no much larger clone sits a single base away. For repertoire sequencing, the TCR beta CDR3 regions were amplified from RNA transcripts. HTBI primers and the Qiagen OneStep RT-PCR kit were used in a first-round RT-PCR, which was followed by a second-round multiplex PCR, size selection and purification. Sequencing of the libraries was carried out on an Illumina HiSeq2000 in paired-end mode with 100 bp reads. The source study handled its data this way. SOAPnuke was used for read processing, and reads with adapters, uncalled bases, a mean Phred below 15, or no exact constant-primer or identifier match were discarded. High-quality paired reads were merged with COPE v1.2.5. Unique nucleotide sequences were defined as clonotypes and aligned to IMGT TRB V, D and J references using MiTCR v1.1. The analysis was limited to V-J combinations with a frequency above 0.0001, which together covered approximately 99% of the repertoires. For each V-J combination, a TCR clonal expansion and chaos score was defined as the ratio of F50 clonal expansion to chaos observed in the TCRdist matrix. Features were reduced by Welch's t-statistics and random forest to more than 10 V-J combinations, which fed a naive Bayes classifier. The similarity between thyroid and blood repertoires was quantified using the Morisita-Horn index. TCRdb took the public reads, trimmed them with fastp at Q25, ran MiXCR for clone calling and kept in-frame beta chains. Identical CDR3 proteins give one entry, which carries the most common genes and DNA. TCRdb's processing, not the authors' own work, is the source of the V and J calls. Across this sample there are roughly 380,000 distinct CDR3 sequences, with 15% seen only once. Approximately 7% of the sample goes to the ten largest clones.

The source of the sample is a study of Graves' ophthalmopathy and Graves' hyperthyroidism (dated by TCRdb to the late 2010s). Study-wide context: Peripheral blood was collected at initial diagnosis, before any treatment. The study used TCR beta repertoire signatures to distinguish Graves' ophthalmopathy from Graves' hyperthyroidism and to predict progression to ophthalmopathy. In total, 120 to 150 blood samples were TCR-sequenced: approximately 40 ophthalmopathy, under 85 hyperthyroidism and some 17 hyperthyroidism-to-ophthalmopathy patients. To explore V-J signatures that separate ophthalmopathy from hyperthyroidism, a discovery set of about 98 patients was enrolled, consisting of 40 to 45 with ophthalmopathy and roughly 59 with stable hyperthyroidism. For independent validation, a separate cohort was made up of approximately 19 hyperthyroidism patients plus 17 patients who later progressed from hyperthyroidism to ophthalmopathy. In 6 or 7 hyperthyroidism patients, T-cell repertoires of thyroid tissue and blood were compared. After sampling, hyperthyroidism patients received methimazole starting at 30 mg daily, and ophthalmopathy patients received high-dose intravenous methylprednisolone. For training and testing, the approximately 97 patients in the discovery cohort were randomly divided in a 7:3 ratio.

Relative to germline, V is missing 6 bases and J is missing 5 bases, with 15 bases of the junction outside any gene match. As encoded in the germline V gene, CDR1 is MNHNS while CDR2 is SASEGT. The CDR3 sequence holds 16 residues, the cysteine and phenylalanine included. Just the 48-base CDR3 DNA is kept, in frame starting at base 1. Hyperthyroidism was considered stable if no progression to ophthalmopathy occurred within 18 months of follow-up. The hyperthyroidism patients were 18 to 65 years old and newly diagnosed, with a disease duration of less than 2 months. Patients with other autoimmune diseases, uncontrolled infections, pregnancy or lactation were excluded. Diagnosis was based on clinical symptoms, serum thyroxine, TRAb, thyroid ultrasound and orbital computed tomography. Using Ficoll-Paque density gradient centrifugation, PBMCs were isolated from 10 ml of fresh peripheral blood. Trizol reagent was used to extract the total RNA, and its quality was then checked on an Agilent 2100 Bioanalyzer.

What the study reported, not specific to this receptor: In validation, the model predicted ophthalmopathy progression with about 70% sensitivity and about 77% specificity; 12 predicted patients were CT-confirmed with GO in a median of around 6 months. In cross-validation, the 13-signature model distinguished ophthalmopathy from stable hyperthyroidism with 85% to 90% sensitivity and around 82% specificity, and in the test set the corresponding values were 80% and 75%. Sample size was not predetermined statistically, and investigators were not blinded to group allocation. Among expanded thyroid clonotypes with frequency above 0.001, most also showed up in blood, which suggests that blood repertoires may reflect the thyroid immune response.

Sample: peripheral blood. The sequence came from a young woman with stable Graves' hyperthyroidism. Donor details come from another sample of the same person, matched by shared clones. Rearrangement joined TRBV6-1 to TRBJ1-2, with TRBD1 identical over 7 junction bases. The CDR3: CASSDRQGSTWYGYTF. The nucleotides are TGTGCCAGCAGCGATCGACAGGGATCAACTTGGTATGGCTACACCTTC.